One and the same sample provided the 21 T cell receptor beta chains below, sequenced in a study of T-cell reconstitution after alpha-beta-depleted transplantation in children. It was with unique molecular identifiers that the TCRbeta library was prepared. A single record per CDR3 protein comes from TCRdb applying MiXCR to the PCR reads. Counted here are around 670,000 distinct CDR3 sequences, less than 15% occurring once; the ten biggest clones make up 0.79%. Specimen: PBMCs, collected before TCRalphabeta/CD19-depleted stem cell transplant. The receptors were sampled from a girl aged 2 to 10 with congenital amegakaryocytic thrombocytopenia, due to receive a stem cell transplant.

The V gene is TRBV9, the J gene TRBJ2-2; D uncertain. The length of the CDR3 is 14 residues. V was shortened by 2 bases and J by 4 bases, with 9 bases between the two germline ends. Germline lookup yields CDR1 SGDLS and CDR2 YYNGEE. The CDR3: CASSVSRLTGELFF. The CDR3 nucleotides are TGTGCCAGCAGCGTGTCCAGACTCACCGGGGAGCTGTTTTTT.

This clonotype was picked up many times. The CDR3 nucleotides read TGTGCCAGCAGTTTAAGGCTAGCGCCTACGAACACCGGGGAGCTGTTTTTT. The encoded protein is CASSLRLAPTNTGELFF. V is TRBV12-3 or TRBV12-4 and J is TRBJ2-2; D is possibly TRBD2 (6 bases). This CDR3 spans 17 amino acids. Trimming pared 2 bases from V and 0 bases from J, leaving 13 bases between.

This clonotype has ten or more counts. CDR3 residues: CASSVGGRSADTQYF. As DNA, the CDR3 is TGTGCCAGCAGCGTAGGGGGGAGATCTGCAGATACGCAGTATTTT. V is TRBV9 and J is TRBJ2-3; the D gene could be TRBD1 or TRBD2 (5 bases each). Germline CDR1 is SGDLS and CDR2 is YYNGEE. The V end was cut by 0 bases, the J end by 4 bases, with 12 bases between. This CDR3 has 15 residues.

This clonotype was seen repeatedly, ten times or more. J is TRBJ1-2 and V is TRBV20-1, with 9 nucleotides matching TRBD1. Germline CDR1 and CDR2: DFQATT and SNEGSKA (reference sequence). V was pared by 3 bases and J by 5 bases, with 7 bases of the junction left unmatched. The CDR3 sequence is 14 residues long. The CDR3 nucleotides are TGCAGTGCTAGGACACAGGGGGCATGGTATGGCTACACCTTC. Amino acid sequence: CSARTQGAWYGYTF.

This clonotype has a count of ten or more. The chain couples TRBV7-2 to TRBJ2-5, with 9 bases aligning to TRBD2. Germline CDR1 reads SGHTA; CDR2 reads FQGNSA. The CDR3 has 16 amino acids. The ends lost 1 base at V and 2 bases at J; junction bases unmatched: 5. CDR3 amino acids: CASSLVSSGIQETQYF. In DNA form, the CDR3 reads TGTGCCAGCAGCTTAGTGTCTAGCGGGATACAAGAGACCCAGTACTTC.

At least ten counts were recorded for this clonotype. The chain has TRBV28 and TRBJ2-2; 7 bases match TRBD1. The CDR3 runs 13 residues. Germline trimming cut 8 bases from V and 5 bases from J; bases unmatched to any gene: 5. The germline gives CDR1 MDHEN, CDR2 SYDVKM. The DNA of the CDR3 is TGTGCCAGCGAACTACAGGGGACCGGGGAGCTGTTTTTT. Translating it yields CASELQGTGELFF.

This clonotype has a count of ten or more. This rearrangement joins TRBV5-6 to TRBJ1-5, with unresolved D. Per germline, CDR1 SGHDT and CDR2 YYEEEE. CDR3 length equals 15 residues. V was shortened by 0 bases and J by 4 bases, with 11 bases between the two germline ends. The CDR3 DNA reads as TGTGCCAGCAGCTTGGCGGTTCTGGGGAATCAGCCCCAGCATTTT. Amino acids: CASSLAVLGNQPQHF.

This clonotype was detected a few times. The chain combines TRBV20-1 with TRBJ2-5; 9 bases are shared with TRBD2. The V segment lost 2 bases and the J segment 5 bases; nucleotides outside the gene matches: 6. The CDR3 runs 14 residues. From germline, CDR1 is DFQATT and CDR2 SNEGSKA (reference sequence). CDR3 sequence: CSARPGTSRETQYF. The CDR3 region has the DNA TGCAGTGCTAGACCCGGGACTAGCAGGGAGACCCAGTACTTC.

In regard to this clonotype: One end of the junction does not line up with germline, which may come from a read error. The chain combines TRBV12-3 or TRBV12-4 with TRBJ1-5; 8 nucleotides align to TRBD1. CDR3 length equals 15 residues. DNA of the CDR3: TGTGCCAGCAGTTTAACCGGGACAGGAGTTCAGCGCCAGCATTTT. It encodes CASSLTGTGVQRQHF.

This clonotype was observed many times. The chain uses TRBV20-1 and TRBJ2-5; 8 bases map to TRBD2. This CDR3 spans 13 amino acids. V gave up 3 bases and J gave up 4 bases; unmatched junction bases: 4. CDR1 and CDR2 (germline): DFQATT, SNEGSKA (reference sequence). CDR3 protein: CSASPGGAETQYF. Here the CDR3 DNA reads TGCAGTGCTAGCCCGGGAGGGGCAGAGACCCAGTACTTC.

Ten or more counts support this clonotype. The CDR3 DNA follows: TGCAGTGCGCAAACCGCGGGACAGGGCCACGAGCAGTACTTC. It yields the protein CSAQTAGQGHEQYF. The J gene is TRBJ2-7, the V gene TRBV20-1, with 9 bases fitting TRBD1. V trimming: 6 bases; J trimming: 5 bases; junction bases outside the gene matches: 11. Germline values: CDR1 DFQATT, CDR2 SNEGSKA (reference sequence). The CDR3 contains 14 residues.

In its sample, this clonotype was seen many times. The rearrangement uses TRBV20-1 and TRBJ2-7, with D possibly being TRBD1 or TRBD2 (5 bases each). Germline assignment: CDR1 DFQATT and CDR2 SNEGSKA (reference sequence). The CDR3 totals 15 residues. Trimming pared 6 bases from V and 4 bases from J, leaving 22 bases between. CDR3 sequence: CSARALAGLGYEQYF. CDR3 nucleotides: TGCAGTGCCCGGGCCCTAGCAGGGTTAGGGTACGAGCAGTACTTC.

To note about this clonotype: This may stem from a read error, because a much larger clone lies one nucleotide away. The genes are TRBV12-3 or TRBV12-4 and TRBJ1-2, with 7 positions matching TRBD1. This CDR3 contains 13 residues. The CDR3 coding sequence is TGTGCCAGCAGTTCGGGGACAGAAGGTGGCTACCCCTTC. It encodes CASSSGTEGGYPF.

The chain recombines TRBV20-1 with TRBJ2-3; 7 positions agree with TRBD1. With 5 bases clipped from V and 2 bases from J, the junction kept 4 bases outside the gene matches. The CDR3 sequence is 13 residues long. Germline V CDR1 and CDR2: DFQATT, SNEGSKA (reference sequence). The CDR3 nucleotides read TGCAGTGCTCTGACAGGGATCACAGATACGCAGTATTTT. The encoded protein is CSALTGITDTQYF.

Details on this clonotype: It may be a read error: a sequence one base away is much more abundant. The chain employs TRBV5-1 and TRBJ2-1, with TRBD2 matching over 15 bases. This CDR3 contains 15 residues. CDR1 and CDR2 (germline): SGHRS, YFSETQ. V was pared by 4 bases and J by 6 bases, with 2 bases of the junction left unmatched. CDR3 DNA: TGCGCCAGCAGCGGGGGACTAGCGGGAGGCAATGAGCAGTTCTTC. The encoded protein is CASSGGLAGGNEQFF.

This clonotype was seen a handful of times. A much larger clonotype is one base distant, so this may be a read error. This chain links TRBV20-1 with TRBJ2-1; the match to TRBD2 covers 12 bases. The V gene's germline CDR1 is DFQATT and CDR2 SNEGSKA (reference sequence). This CDR3 region has 13 residues. DNA for the CDR3: TGCGGTGCTGGACTAGCGGGATACAATGAGCAGTTCTTC. Residues: CGAGLAGYNEQFF.

There are many counts of this clonotype. This chain links TRBV12-3 or TRBV12-4 with TRBJ1-5; D is possibly TRBD1 (6 bases). V was shortened by 3 bases and J by 0 bases, with 9 bases between the two germline ends. This CDR3 spans 15 amino acids. The CDR3 region is CASSFQGNSNQPQHF. CDR3 in DNA: TGTGCCAGCAGTTTTCAGGGGAATAGCAATCAGCCCCAGCATTTT.

This clonotype occurred many times. The V and J genes are TRBV20-1 and TRBJ2-1, with 8 bases lining up with TRBD2. The J segment lost 6 bases and the V segment lost 5 bases, leaving 9 bases of the junction unmatched. The CDR3 covers 14 residues. In germline, CDR1 is DFQATT, CDR2 SNEGSKA (reference sequence). In DNA, the CDR3 is TGCAGTGCTCATCGACTAGCGAGCGGCAATGAGCAGTTCTTC. Translation gives CSAHRLASGNEQFF.

This clonotype has only a few counts. The genes are TRBV20-1 and TRBJ2-2, with D possibly matching TRBD1 (6 bases). CDR1 DFQATT and CDR2 SNEGSKA come from the germline V gene (reference sequence). Trimming shortened V by 0 bases and J by 0 bases, and 14 bases separated the two germline ends. CDR3 size: 17 residues. This CDR3 is CSARDSDGTSNTGELFF. The CDR3 coding sequence is TGCAGTGCTAGAGATAGTGATGGGACATCGAACACCGGGGAGCTGTTTTTT.

The chain has TRBV3-1 and TRBJ2-1; 9 bases align to TRBD2. J was trimmed by 9 bases and V by 1 base; bases with no gene match: 7. In germline, CDR1 is LGHDT, CDR2 YNNKEL (reference sequence). There are 15 residues in the CDR3. Written as DNA, the CDR3 is TGTGCCAGCAGCCAAGTGGTAGCGGGAGATACTGAGCAGTTCTTC. The encoded protein is CASSQVVAGDTEQFF.

This clonotype occurred many times. The J gene is TRBJ1-4, the V gene TRBV5-5, with D unresolved. The CDR3 sequence is 12 residues long. Trimming removed 3 bases at V and 6 bases at J, with 6 bases between. Looked up from germline, CDR1 is SGHKS and CDR2 is YYEKEE (reference sequence). CDR3 sequence reads: CASSSGYEKLFF. The DNA for the CDR3 is TGTGCCAGCAGCTCAGGATATGAAAAACTGTTTTTT.